The 20 T cell receptor beta chains below come from one sample, sequenced in a study of breast tumors, draining lymph nodes, adjacent tissues (dated by TCRdb to 2016 to 2017). The library was produced with multiplex PCR. Sequencing was carried out with an Illumina HiSeq 2000. The public reads were quality trimmed at Q25 with fastp and then assembled into clones with MiXCR by TCRdb, keeping productive beta chains. Merged by CDR3 protein, the rows form single entries marked with the most common genes and DNA. This sample holds 20,000 or so distinct CDR3 sequences; roughly 50% were observed only once. Roughly 7.4% of the sample rests with the top ten. The sequencing input was breast tumor tissue. The receptors stem from a female donor with breast cancer. Some clones in this sample may be carry-over from other donors' samples.

This clonotype was seen a few times. The J gene is TRBJ2-2, the V gene TRBV6-4; 12 bases align to TRBD2. Germline V CDR1 and CDR2: MRHNA, SNTAGT. Germline trimming cut 9 bases from V and 6 bases from J; bases unmatched to any gene: 8. The CDR3 totals 15 residues. The CDR3 protein is CASSPTSGSAGELFF. The CDR3 DNA follows: TGTGCCAGTAGTCCGACTAGCGGGAGCGCCGGGGAGCTGTTTTTT.

This clonotype rates as medium-sized. The V call is TRBV24-1, the J call TRBJ2-5; 9 positions agree with TRBD2. The CDR3 length is 19 residues. J lost 3 bases, V lost 5 bases, and 18 bases had no gene match. CDR1 and CDR2 (germline): KGHDR, SFDVKD. The CDR3 region has the DNA TGTGCCACCAGTGCCAACCCGGCTACGCCTAGCGGGAATAAAGAGACCCAGTACTTC. Its protein product is CATSANPATPSGNKETQYF.

This clonotype was recorded at least ten times. The chain is built from TRBV5-6 and TRBJ1-1; no definite D call. Trimming removed 0 bases from V and 1 base from J, with 4 bases in between. Per the germline V gene, CDR1 is SGHDT and CDR2 is YYEEEE. The CDR3 runs to 13 residues. CDR3 region: CASSLDRNTEAFF. The CDR3 nucleotides read TGTGCCAGCAGCTTGGACAGGAACACTGAAGCTTTCTTT.

The rearrangement links TRBV20-1 to TRBJ2-2, with 7 bases lining up with TRBD1. The CDR3 totals 14 residues. In germline, CDR1 is DFQATT, CDR2 SNEGSKA (reference sequence). V lost 2 bases and J lost 7; bases outside the gene matches: 7. CDR3 region: CSARRTGLRGELFF. CDR3 DNA sequence: TGCAGTGCTAGACGGACAGGCCTACGCGGGGAGCTGTTTTTT.

This clonotype was detected ten times or more. This chain uses TRBV7-2 with TRBJ2-5; TRBD1 might be the D (6 bases). The CDR3 consists of 16 residues. Germline CDR1 SGHTA, CDR2 FQGNSA. V dropped 1 base and J dropped 2 bases, with 14 bases sitting between them. CDR3 sequence: CASSLGITRGQETQYF. The CDR3 DNA reads as TGTGCCAGCAGCTTAGGTATAACGAGGGGGCAAGAGACCCAGTACTTC.

This clonotype is judged medium-sized (0.01 to 0.1%). This chain links TRBV14 with TRBJ2-7, with TRBD1 matching 7 bases. The trim removed 3 bases at V and 3 bases at J, leaving 26 bases unmatched. CDR3 length: 21 residues. Per the germline V gene, CDR1 is SGHDN and CDR2 is FVKESK. CDR3 region: CASSQTLLQGIPRRGIYEQYF. The CDR3 bases are TGTGCCAGCAGCCAGACCTTACTACAGGGAATTCCACGCAGGGGGATCTACGAGCAGTACTTC. Using reference TRBV14 and TRBJ2-7 for the parts outside the CDR3, the full variable domain is EAGVTQFPSHSVIEKGQTVTLRCDPISGHDNLYWYRRVMGKEIKFLLHFVKESKQDESGMPNNRFLAERTGGTYSTLKVQPAELEDSGVYFCASSQTLLQGIPRRGIYEQYFGPGTRLTVT.

This clonotype was recorded many times. The V and J genes are TRBV13 and TRBJ2-2; TRBD2 aligns across 8 bases. The V and J ends lost 5 bases and 3 bases, in that order; junction bases with no gene match: 17. Germline V lookup: CDR1 PRHDT, CDR2 FYEKMQ (reference sequence). The CDR3 has 19 amino acids. The CDR3 region has the DNA TGTGCCAGCAGCCCACGCCCCCTACTAGCGGAAAAACACACCGGGGAGCTGTTTTTT. This translates into CASSPRPLLAEKHTGELFF.

This clonotype was recorded at least ten times. V and J are TRBV30 and TRBJ1-5; no definite D call. With 2 bases removed from V and 2 bases from J, the gap between germline ends came to 19 bases. The germline gives CDR1 GTSNPN, CDR2 SVGIG (reference sequence). This CDR3 is 17 amino acids long. The CDR3: CAWSLTPAGSGNQPQHF. The CDR3 DNA reads TGTGCCTGGAGTCTCACCCCCGCGGGGAGCGGCAATCAGCCCCAGCATTTT.

Concerning this clonotype: One end of the junction fails to match germline, which may point to a read error. The genes are TRBV10-3 and TRBJ2-2; TRBD2 matches at 8 bases. Germline-derived CDR1 and CDR2 are ENHRY and SYGVKD. The CDR3 runs 13 residues. The CDR3 reads CAISSSGTGELFF. The CDR3 DNA reads TGTGCCATCAGTAGTAGCGGGACCGGGGAGCTATTTTTT.

This clonotype was picked up many times. The rearrangement joins TRBV7-9 to TRBJ2-2; a weak D match, TRBD2 (6 bases). Deletions cut 5 bases from V and 0 bases from J, with 19 bases between. Germline V lookup: CDR1 SEHNR, CDR2 FQNEAQ (reference sequence). The CDR3 consists of 18 residues. The CDR3 bases are TGTGCCAGCAGCCACCTTCTGGGGCGGGGATCGAACACCGGGGAGCTGTTTTTT. Protein product: CASSHLLGRGSNTGELFF. The full variable domain, in which reference TRBV7-9 and TRBJ2-2 provide the parts outside the CDR3, is DTGVSQNPRHKITKRGQNVTFRCDPISEHNRLYWYRQTLGQGPEFLTYFQNEAQLEKSRLLSDRFSAERPKGSFSTLEIQRTEQGDSAMYLCASSHLLGRGSNTGELFFGEGSRLTVL.

This clonotype was counted many times. The J gene is TRBJ2-1, the V gene TRBV19, with D maybe TRBD2 (6 bases). V lost 1 base and J lost 8, with 12 bases in between. CDR3 length: 14 amino acids. Germline V gives CDR1 LNHDA, CDR2 SQIVND (reference sequence). The CDR3 sequence: CASSIGREGDEQFF. The CDR3 bases are TGTGCCAGTAGTATAGGGCGGGAAGGTGATGAGCAGTTCTTC.

In this sample, this clonotype is medium-sized. The J gene is TRBJ2-7, the V gene TRBV29-1; no clear D. Germline V gives CDR1 SQVTM, CDR2 ANQGSEA. Trimming left V 6 bases short and J 4 bases short, with 10 bases between. The CDR3 runs to 11 residues. This CDR3 reads CSVEVSYEQYF. CDR3 DNA sequence: TGCAGCGTCGAGGTATCATACGAGCAGTACTTC.

This sequence joins TRBV20-1 and TRBJ1-5; TRBD1 matches 7 bases. The V gene's germline CDR1 is DFQATT and CDR2 SNEGSKA (reference sequence). Unmatched junction bases numbered 9, after V lost 6 bases and J lost 4 bases. This CDR3 has 14 amino acids. The CDR3 is CSALRGTENQPQHF. CDR3 nucleotides: TGCAGTGCGCTAAGAGGGACAGAGAATCAGCCCCAGCATTTT.

Many counts were recorded for this clonotype. The chain couples TRBV28 to TRBJ1-5, with 9 bases that match TRBD1. This CDR3 contains 17 residues. Germline V CDR1 and CDR2: MDHEN, SYDVKM. With V trimmed by 0 bases and J by 1 base, 4 bases remained unmatched. The CDR3 bases are TGTGCCAGCAGTTTATGGACAGGGGGACTGAGCAATCAGCCCCAGCATTTT. This sequence encodes CASSLWTGGLSNQPQHF.

This clonotype was found many times. This sequence may be a read error, since a much larger clone differs from it by one base. This chain links TRBV6-2 or TRBV6-3 with TRBJ2-3, with D maybe TRBD1 (5 bases). Germline V gene lookup returns CDR1 MNHEY and CDR2 SVGEGT. Trimming took off 6 bases at V and 1 base at J, with 14 bases between the two ends. This CDR3 spans 15 amino acids. The CDR3: CASRQTVLRTDTQYF. DNA for the CDR3: TGTGCCAGCAGGCAGACAGTCCTTCGCACAGATACGCAGTATTTT.

This clonotype was counted at least ten times. This chain uses TRBV5-6 with TRBJ1-1; 7 nucleotides align to TRBD1. After removal of 3 bases from V and 1 base from J, the junction contained 6 bases not matched to a gene. Germline V CDR1 and CDR2: SGHDT, YYEEEE. The CDR3 is made up of 15 amino acids. The CDR3 region has the DNA TGTGCCAGCAGCTCCCCAGGGGGGGCGAACACTGAAGCTTTCTTT. Protein sequence: CASSSPGGANTEAFF. The full variable domain, completed using reference TRBV5-6 and TRBJ1-1, is DAGVTQSPTHLIKTRGQQVTLRCSPKSGHDTVSWYQQALGQGPQFIFQYYEEEERQRGNFPDRFSGHQFPNYSSELNVNALLLGDSALYLCASSSPGGANTEAFFGQGTRLTVV.

This clonotype was found many times. Possible read error: a much larger clone is one base away. The V and J genes are TRBV7-2 and TRBJ1-2, with 9 bases fitting TRBD1. Per the germline V gene, CDR1 is SGHTA and CDR2 is FQGNSA. CDR3 length: 15 amino acids. CDR3 loop: CASSRQGGFVYGYPF. The CDR3 region has the DNA TGTGCCAGCAGCCGACAGGGGGGTTTCGTCTATGGCTACCCCTTC.

A remark on this clonotype: A read error is possible here, since a much larger clone lies one base away. The rearrangement joins TRBV5-4 to TRBJ2-1; D may correspond to TRBD1 or TRBD2 (5 bases each). Germline assignment: CDR1 SGHNT and CDR2 YYREEE (reference sequence). The CDR3 is made up of 13 amino acids. The V and J ends lost 0 bases and 8 bases respectively, with 9 bases between them. The CDR3 DNA reads as TGTGCCAGCAGCTTGGGGGACGTCGATGAGCAGTTCTTC. Encoded protein: CASSLGDVDEQFF.

This clonotype was found a few times. The rearrangement joins TRBV20-1 to TRBJ2-7, with TRBD2 matching over 8 bases. Germline V gene sequence: CDR1 DFQATT, CDR2 SNEGSKA (reference sequence). The CDR3 has 13 residues. Trimming cost V 8 bases and J 7 bases; bases outside gene matches: 13. CDR3 sequence (DNA): TGCAGTACTTCAAGCGGGAGTGGCTATGAGCAGTACTTC. It yields the protein CSTSSGSGYEQYF.

This rearrangement joins TRBV20-1 to TRBJ1-6; D might be TRBD1 (5 bases). Germline CDR1 reads DFQATT; CDR2 reads SNEGSKA (reference sequence). CDR3 length equals 18 residues. V was shortened by 6 bases and J by 0 bases, with 21 bases between the two germline ends. CDR3 sequence (DNA): TGCAGTGCGCGCACGATCACGGGGGGTAGCTCCTATAATTCACCCCTCCACTTT. Translation gives CSARTITGGSSYNSPLHF.